This T cell receptor beta chain was sequenced in a study of technical replicates of blood from several donors. Unmatched junction bases numbered 1, after V lost 6 bases and J lost 6 bases. This CDR3 is built from 12 residues. Germline CDR1 reads ENHRY; CDR2 reads SYGVKD. Libraries were prepared by immunoSEQ multiplex PCR; TCRdb keeps only in-frame clonotypes and omits some of them. Among some 70,000 clones listed, roughly 92% were seen once. This clone was seen only once. This sequence was found in a human donor in good health. The chain joins TRBV10-3 to TRBJ2-3; 9 bases are shared with TRBD2. The sample consisted of T cells isolated from PBMCs. CDR3 in DNA: TGTGCCATCAGGCGGGAGGGCGATACGCAGTATTTT. The encoded protein is CAIRREGDTQYF.